What follows are 28 T cell receptor beta chains derived from one specimen sequenced in a study of blood T cell repertoires in COVID-19. The assay was immunoSEQ multiplex PCR, and TCRdb's table has in-frame clones only and misses some. The sample has around 220,000 clones, roughly 84% seen once; the top ten hold about 6.6%. The sample taken for sequencing was PBMCs or T cells enriched from blood (not recorded which). The receptor set was obtained from a woman between 40 and 55 years old who had recovered from COVID-19.

V gene TRBV7-9 combines with J gene TRBJ2-2, with D possibly matching TRBD2 (6 bases). The CDR3 is 17 residues long. CDR1 is SEHNR, CDR2 FQNEAQ, per germline (reference sequence). V gave up 5 bases and J gave up 4 bases, with 20 bases separating them. CDR3 region: CASSRERSRELTGELFF. As DNA, the CDR3 is TGTGCCAGCAGCCGAGAGAGGTCGCGGGAACTCACCGGGGAGCTGTTTTTT.

The V and J genes are TRBV7-2 and TRBJ2-5; unclear D gene. The germline CDR1 and CDR2 sequences are SGHTA and FQGNSA. V lost 3 bases and J lost 0, with 5 bases in between. This CDR3 spans 13 amino acids. The CDR3 nucleotides are TGTGCCAGCAGCTTCCTGTACCAAGAGACCCAGTACTTC. Its protein product is CASSFLYQETQYF.

This clone has a handful of counts. The chain couples TRBV10-3 to TRBJ2-7, with a possible D match to TRBD2 (5 bases). This CDR3 region has 13 residues. CDR1 and CDR2 (germline): ENHRY, SYGVKD. The V end lost 10 bases, the J end lost 4 bases, and 17 bases lay between the germline ends. The CDR3 bases are TGTGCCACATCAATTCGAAGCGGTTACGAGCAGTACTTC. Translation gives CATSIRSGYEQYF.

The chain employs TRBV7-9 and TRBJ2-7; D may be TRBD1 (5 bases). This CDR3 spans 13 amino acids. Germline CDR1 is SEHNR and CDR2 is FQNEAQ (reference sequence). Trimming left V 7 bases short and J 1 base short, with 11 bases between. The DNA of the CDR3 is TGTGCCAGCACCTCACAGGAATCCTACGAGCAGTACGTC. It specifies CASTSQESYEQYV.

The chain recombines TRBV11-2 with TRBJ2-2; D call uncertain. The CDR3 runs 14 residues. Germline-derived CDR1 and CDR2 are SGHAT and FQNNGV. The germline V and J ends were trimmed by 7 bases and 3 bases, with 12 bases remaining between them. The CDR3 sequence is CASTPSGYTGELFF. The CDR3 region has the DNA TGTGCCAGCACCCCATCCGGTTACACCGGGGAGCTGTTTTTT.

The V and J genes are TRBV2 and TRBJ2-7, with TRBD2 matching 14 bases. The length of the CDR3 is 14 residues. Germline V gives CDR1 SNHLY, CDR2 FYNNEI. J lost 5 bases, V lost 8 bases, and 5 bases had no gene match. The CDR3 DNA reads TGTGCCAGCGGACTGGGACTAGCGGGGGACGAGCAGTACTTC. Protein sequence: CASGLGLAGDEQYF.

The CDR3 is CAWSVPNRLNTEAFF. As DNA, the CDR3 is TGTGCCTGGAGTGTACCGAACAGGCTGAACACTGAAGCTTTCTTT. This chain links TRBV30 with TRBJ1-1; tentative D call: TRBD1 (5 bases). The CDR3 has 15 amino acids. Trimming removed 0 bases from V and 0 bases from J, with 11 bases in between. Germline V lookup: CDR1 GTSNPN, CDR2 SVGIG (reference sequence).

V gene TRBV27 combines with J gene TRBJ2-1; 10 positions agree with TRBD2. Germline V gives CDR1 MNHEY, CDR2 SMNVEV (reference sequence). The CDR3 totals 17 residues. V lost 0 bases to trimming and J lost 4 bases; unmatched junction nucleotides: 6. CDR3 sequence (DNA): TGTGCCAGCAGTTTATCCCCTCTAGCGGGAGCATACAATGAGCAGTTCTTC. It codes for CASSLSPLAGAYNEQFF.

The V call is TRBV19, the J call TRBJ1-1; 8 bases match TRBD1. The germline CDR1 and CDR2 sequences are LNHDA and SQIVND (reference sequence). The CDR3 contains 14 residues. With V trimmed by 5 bases and J by 5 bases, 7 bases remained unmatched. CDR3 DNA sequence: TGTGCCAGTAGTGATCCGGGACAGGTAACTGAAGCTTTCTTT. It translates to CASSDPGQVTEAFF.

The chain couples TRBV10-3 to TRBJ2-3; 8 nucleotides line up with TRBD2. Germline CDR1 and CDR2: ENHRY and SYGVKD. This CDR3 region has 15 residues. The junction had 7 bases not matched to a gene; V was cut back by 4 bases and J by 4 bases. The CDR3 sequence is CAISVSGTVADTQYF. CDR3 bases: TGTGCCATCAGTGTTAGCGGGACGGTCGCAGATACGCAGTATTTT.

The chain joins TRBV4-2 to TRBJ2-3; maybe TRBD1 (6 bases). The germline gives CDR1 LGHNA, CDR2 YNFKEQ. This CDR3 has 14 amino acids. Trimming took off 3 bases at V and 2 bases at J, with 9 bases between the two ends. CDR3 protein: CASSQGAITDTQYF. The CDR3, as DNA: TGTGCCAGCAGCCAGGGGGCTATCACAGATACGCAGTATTTT.

V is TRBV2 and J is TRBJ2-2; TRBD2 aligns across 11 bases. Trimming took 3 bases from V and 1 from J; bases not matched to a gene: 7. CDR3 length equals 18 residues. Germline loops: CDR1 SNHLY, CDR2 FYNNEI. CDR3 loop: CASSDVPGLAENTGELFF. The CDR3 DNA reads as TGTGCCAGCAGTGACGTCCCGGGACTAGCGGAGAACACCGGGGAGCTGTTTTTT.

The J gene is TRBJ1-2, the V gene TRBV29-1; the D gene is possibly TRBD1 (6 bases). Per the germline V gene, CDR1 is SQVTM and CDR2 is ANQGSEA. V was shortened by 6 bases and J by 4 bases, with 18 bases between the two germline ends. The CDR3 runs 14 residues. CDR3 in amino acids: CSVQPWDIAYGYTF. Written as DNA, the CDR3 is TGCAGCGTCCAACCCTGGGACATCGCCTATGGCTACACCTTC.

J is TRBJ2-1 and V is TRBV6-5; D is undetermined. V shed 7 bases and J shed 8 bases, with 15 bases lying between them. Looked up from germline, CDR1 is MNHEY and CDR2 is SVGAGI. The CDR3 totals 13 residues. The CDR3 spells CASTSPSHDEQFF. For the CDR3, the DNA is TGTGCCAGCACCTCACCCTCACACGATGAGCAGTTCTTC.

This clone appeared a single time. The chain combines TRBV18 with TRBJ1-5; D remains unclear. V was trimmed by 3 bases and J by 0 bases, leaving 15 bases between them. The germline gives CDR1 KGHSH, CDR2 LQKENI. The CDR3 covers 17 residues. The CDR3 is CASSPTGDRPSNQPQHF. CDR3 DNA sequence: TGTGCCAGCTCACCCACCGGGGATCGGCCTAGCAATCAGCCCCAGCATTTT.

The J gene is TRBJ2-2, the V gene TRBV7-3; 10 bases are shared with TRBD2. The CDR3 has 16 amino acids. CDR1 is SGHTA and CDR2 is FQGTGA in the germline V gene. V gave up 2 bases and J gave up 4 bases; unmatched junction bases: 4. DNA of the CDR3: TGTGCCAGCAGCTTAGGAGCGGGAGGGGGCACCGGGGAGCTGTTTTTT. Its protein is CASSLGAGGGTGELFF.

In its sample, this clone was seen once. This chain joins TRBV28 and TRBJ1-5; TRBD1 agrees at 7 bases. The CDR3 loop spans 14 amino acids. Germline lookup yields CDR1 MDHEN and CDR2 SYDVKM. After removal of 6 bases from V and 1 base from J, the junction contained 3 bases not matched to a gene. CDR3 coding DNA: TGTGCCAGCAGGACACAGGGGAGCAATCAGCCCCAGCATTTT. It translates to CASRTQGSNQPQHF.

This clone was counted only a few times. The CDR3 DNA sequence: TGTGCCAGCAGGGCAGGGGGCTACGAGCAGTACTTC. Amino acid sequence: CASRAGGYEQYF. The gene calls are TRBV7-9 and TRBJ2-7; 7 bases agree with TRBD1. Germline lookup yields CDR1 SEHNR and CDR2 FQNEAQ (reference sequence). Germline trimming cut 6 bases from V and 3 bases from J; bases unmatched to any gene: 2. This CDR3 is built from 12 residues.

The CDR3 coding sequence is TGTGCCAGCAGCCAAGGGGCTACAGGGCGGGAGACCCAGTACTTC. It specifies CASSQGATGRETQYF. This chain joins TRBV3-1 (or the pseudogene TRBV3-2) and TRBJ2-5, with a tentative D call TRBD1 (6 bases). Germline values: CDR1 LGHDT, CDR2 YNNKEL (reference sequence). This CDR3 spans 15 amino acids. Trimming shortened V by 1 base and J by 5 bases, and 14 bases separated the two germline ends.

The chain carries TRBV10-3 and TRBJ2-5; 8 positions agree with TRBD1. The CDR3 is made up of 16 amino acids. Germline V gives CDR1 ENHRY, CDR2 SYGVKD. The ends lost 6 bases at V and 4 bases at J; junction bases unmatched: 13. The CDR3 region has the DNA TGTGCCATCAGACATGGACAGGGCCCAAATGCAGAGACCCAGTACTTC. Amino acids: CAIRHGQGPNAETQYF.

J is TRBJ1-4 and V is TRBV18, with a possible D match to TRBD1 (5 bases). Trimming pared 1 base from V and 8 bases from J, leaving 11 bases between. The CDR3 length is 14 residues. Germline assignment: CDR1 KGHSH and CDR2 LQKENI. Here the CDR3 reads CASSPQGLDEKLFF. In DNA form, the CDR3 reads TGTGCCAGCTCACCACAGGGACTGGACGAAAAACTGTTTTTT.

The genes are TRBV13 and TRBJ1-3, with D perhaps TRBD1 (6 bases). V gave up 7 bases and J gave up 0 bases, with 25 bases separating them. Germline V gene sequence: CDR1 PRHDT, CDR2 FYEKMQ (reference sequence). The CDR3 sequence is 19 residues long. The CDR3 spells CASTILLPDSASSGNTIYF. In nucleotides, the CDR3 is TGTGCCAGCACCATCTTACTTCCGGACAGTGCCTCCTCTGGAAACACCATATATTTT.

The V and J genes are TRBV7-2 and TRBJ2-1; no clear D. This CDR3 spans 14 amino acids. Trimming shortened V by 0 bases and J by 7 bases, and 10 bases separated the two germline ends. Per germline, CDR1 SGHTA and CDR2 FQGNSA. The CDR3 DNA follows: TGTGCCAGCAGCTTAGCCCATGTACTGAATGAGCAGTTCTTC. Protein sequence: CASSLAHVLNEQFF.

This chain uses TRBV18 with TRBJ2-7; 11 bases map to TRBD2. The CDR3 extends over 16 amino acids. The ends lost 3 bases at V and 4 bases at J; junction bases unmatched: 8. Germline CDR1 and CDR2: KGHSH and LQKENI. For the CDR3, the DNA is TGTGCCAGCTCACCGGGTCTAGCGGGAGGCCCTTACGAGCAGTACGTC. It codes for CASSPGLAGGPYEQYV.

The chain combines TRBV6-2 or TRBV6-3 with TRBJ2-7, with 12 bases matching TRBD2. The CDR3 contains 15 residues. Germline CDR1 and CDR2: MNHEY and SVGEGT. After removal of 5 bases from V and 4 bases from J, the junction contained 6 bases not matched to a gene. The CDR3 coding sequence is TGTGCCAGCAGTACCTCTAGCGGGAGGGGATACGAGCAGTACGTC. Encoded protein: CASSTSSGRGYEQYV.

This chain connects TRBV7-8 to TRBJ1-6; 9 bases match TRBD1. The CDR3 sequence is 15 residues long. The trim removed 2 bases at V and 10 bases at J, leaving 6 bases unmatched. Germline-derived CDR1 and CDR2 are SGHVS and FQNEAQ. The CDR3 DNA follows: TGTGCCAGCAGCTTAACGCGGGACAGGGTCTCACCCCTCCACTTT. Its protein is CASSLTRDRVSPLHF.

V usage is TRBV9 and J usage is TRBJ2-3; D is ambiguous. Trimming cost V 4 bases and J 3 bases, with 15 bases left between them. CDR3 length equals 15 residues. Germline V gene lookup returns CDR1 SGDLS and CDR2 YYNGEE. CDR3 in DNA: TGTGCCAGCAGCTCCCGAGCCTACAGTACAGATACGCAGTATTTT. Protein product: CASSSRAYSTDTQYF.

The V and J genes are TRBV7-9 and TRBJ1-1; TRBD1 is a possible D gene (6 bases). The germline V and J ends were trimmed by 3 bases and 5 bases, with 10 bases remaining between them. The CDR3 spans 13 residues. Germline V gene data show CDR1 as SEHNR and CDR2 as FQNEAQ (reference sequence). The CDR3 DNA reads as TGTGCCAGCAGCTTCAGGGGTGTGACTGAAGCTTTCTTT. Its protein is CASSFRGVTEAFF.